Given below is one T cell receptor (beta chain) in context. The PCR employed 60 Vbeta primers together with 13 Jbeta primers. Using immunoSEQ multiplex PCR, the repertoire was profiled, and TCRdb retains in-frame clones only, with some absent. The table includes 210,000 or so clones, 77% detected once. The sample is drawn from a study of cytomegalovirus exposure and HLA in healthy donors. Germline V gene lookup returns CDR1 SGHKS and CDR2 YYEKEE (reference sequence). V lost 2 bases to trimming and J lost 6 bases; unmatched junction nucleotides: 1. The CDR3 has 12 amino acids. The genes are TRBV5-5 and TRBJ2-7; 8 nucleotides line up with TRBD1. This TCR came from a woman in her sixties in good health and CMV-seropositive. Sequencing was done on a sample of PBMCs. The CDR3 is CASSFDRGEQYF. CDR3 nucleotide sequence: TGTGCCAGCAGCTTCGACAGGGGCGAGCAGTACTTC. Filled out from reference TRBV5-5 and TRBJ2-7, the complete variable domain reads DAGVTQSPTHLIKTRGQQVTLRCSPISGHKSVSWYQQVLGQGPQFIFQYYEKEERGRGNFPDRFSARQFPNYSSELNVNALLLGDSALYLCASSFDRGEQYFGPGTRLTVT.